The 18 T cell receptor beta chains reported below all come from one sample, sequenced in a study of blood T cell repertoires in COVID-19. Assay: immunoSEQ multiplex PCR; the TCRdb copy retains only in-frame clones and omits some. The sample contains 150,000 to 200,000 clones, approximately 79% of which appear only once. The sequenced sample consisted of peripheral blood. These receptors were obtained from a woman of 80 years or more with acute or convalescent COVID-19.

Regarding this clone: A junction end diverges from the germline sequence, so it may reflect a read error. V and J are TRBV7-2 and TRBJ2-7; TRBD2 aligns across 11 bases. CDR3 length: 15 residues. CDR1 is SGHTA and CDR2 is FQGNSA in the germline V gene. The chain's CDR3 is CASRLAGGSSYEQYF. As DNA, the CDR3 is TGTGCCAGCAGGTTAGCGGGAGGGAGCTCCTACGAGCAGTACTTC. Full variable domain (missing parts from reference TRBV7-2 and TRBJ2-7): GAGVSQSPSNKVTEKGKDVELRCDPISGHTALYWYRQSLGQGLEFLIYFQGNSAPDKSGLPSDRFSAERTGGSVSTLTIQRTQQEDSAVYLCASRLAGGSSYEQYFGPGTRLTVT.

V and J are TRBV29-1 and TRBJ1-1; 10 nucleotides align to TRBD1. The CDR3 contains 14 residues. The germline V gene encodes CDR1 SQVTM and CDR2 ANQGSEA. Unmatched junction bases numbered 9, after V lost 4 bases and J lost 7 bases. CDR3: CSVVSPGQGSEAFF. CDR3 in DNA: TGCAGCGTTGTCTCCCCGGGACAGGGGAGTGAAGCTTTCTTT. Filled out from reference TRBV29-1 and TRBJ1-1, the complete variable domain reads SAVISQKPSRDICQRGTSLTIQCQVDSQVTMMFWYRQQPGQSLTLIATANQGSEATYESGFVIDKFPISRPNLTFSTLTVSNMSPEDSSIYLCSVVSPGQGSEAFFGQGTRLTVV.

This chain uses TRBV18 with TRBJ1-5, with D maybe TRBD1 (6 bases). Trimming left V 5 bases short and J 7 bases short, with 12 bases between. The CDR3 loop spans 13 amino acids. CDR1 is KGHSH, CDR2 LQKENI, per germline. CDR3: CASSGQRGQPQHF. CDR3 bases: TGTGCCAGCTCAGGACAGCGAGGGCAGCCCCAGCATTTT.

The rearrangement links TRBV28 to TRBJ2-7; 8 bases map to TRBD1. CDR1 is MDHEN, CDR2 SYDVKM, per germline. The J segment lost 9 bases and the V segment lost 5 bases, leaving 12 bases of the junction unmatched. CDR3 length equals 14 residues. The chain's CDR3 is CASSLGQGLFGQYF. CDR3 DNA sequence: TGTGCCAGCAGTCTAGGACAGGGCCTCTTTGGGCAGTACTTC.

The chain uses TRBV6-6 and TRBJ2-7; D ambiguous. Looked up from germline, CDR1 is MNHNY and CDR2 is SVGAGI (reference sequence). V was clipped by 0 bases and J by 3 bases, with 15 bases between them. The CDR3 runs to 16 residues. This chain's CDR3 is CASSYSKLLLGYEQYF. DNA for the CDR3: TGTGCCAGCAGTTACTCGAAACTCCTGCTTGGCTACGAGCAGTACTTC.

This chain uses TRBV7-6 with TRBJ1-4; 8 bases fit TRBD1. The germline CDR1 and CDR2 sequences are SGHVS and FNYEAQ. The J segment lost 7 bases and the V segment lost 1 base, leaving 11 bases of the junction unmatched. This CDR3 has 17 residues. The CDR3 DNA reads TGTGCCAGCAGCTTAGAAGGAGCCGGGACAGGAGGTGAAAAACTGTTTTTT. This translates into CASSLEGAGTGGEKLFF.

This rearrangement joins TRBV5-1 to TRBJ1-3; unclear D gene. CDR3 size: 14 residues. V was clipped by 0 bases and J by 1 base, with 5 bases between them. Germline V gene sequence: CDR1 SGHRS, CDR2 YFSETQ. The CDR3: CASSLARSGNTIYF. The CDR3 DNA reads TGCGCCAGCAGCTTGGCCCGGTCTGGAAACACCATATATTTT.

The CDR3 nucleotides read TGTGCCAGCTCACCGACAGGGAACACCGGGGAGCTGTTTTTT. Encoded protein: CASSPTGNTGELFF. The V call is TRBV18, the J call TRBJ2-2; weak D call: TRBD1 (6 bases). The CDR3 contains 14 residues. Trimming cost V 3 bases and J 1 base, with 6 bases left between them. Germline CDR1 reads KGHSH; CDR2 reads LQKENI.

CDR3 nucleotide sequence: TGTGCCAGCTCACCATTCGGGGTCCAAGAGACCCAGTACTTC. Protein: CASSPFGVQETQYF. This chain links TRBV18 with TRBJ2-5, with TRBD2 as a possible D gene (5 bases). CDR1 and CDR2 (germline): KGHSH, LQKENI. V was trimmed by 2 bases and J by 1 base, leaving 8 bases between them. This CDR3 is built from 14 residues.

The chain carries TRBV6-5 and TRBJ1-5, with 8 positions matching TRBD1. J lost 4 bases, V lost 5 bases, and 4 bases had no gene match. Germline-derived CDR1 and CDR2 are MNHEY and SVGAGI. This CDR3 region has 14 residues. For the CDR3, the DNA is TGTGCCAGCAGTCGAGGACAGGGAAATCAGCCCCAGCATTTT. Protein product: CASSRGQGNQPQHF.

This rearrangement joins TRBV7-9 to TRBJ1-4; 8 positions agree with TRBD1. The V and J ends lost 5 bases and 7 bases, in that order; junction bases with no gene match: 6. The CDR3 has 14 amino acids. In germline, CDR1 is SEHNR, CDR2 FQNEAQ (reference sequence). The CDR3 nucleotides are TGTGCCAGCAGCCCAACAGGGGGGGGTGAAAAACTGTTTTTT. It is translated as CASSPTGGGEKLFF.

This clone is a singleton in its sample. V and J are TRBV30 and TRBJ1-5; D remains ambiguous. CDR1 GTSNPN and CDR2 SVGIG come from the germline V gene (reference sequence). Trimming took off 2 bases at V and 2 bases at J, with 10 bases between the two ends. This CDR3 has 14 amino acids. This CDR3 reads CAWSLGDGNQPQHF. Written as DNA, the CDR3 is TGTGCCTGGAGTTTGGGAGATGGCAATCAGCCCCAGCATTTT.

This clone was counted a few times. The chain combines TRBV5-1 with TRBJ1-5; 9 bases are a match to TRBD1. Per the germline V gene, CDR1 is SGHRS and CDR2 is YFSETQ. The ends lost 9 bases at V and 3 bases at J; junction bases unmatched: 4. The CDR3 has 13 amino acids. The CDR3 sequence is CANLQGANQPQHF. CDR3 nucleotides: TGCGCCAATCTACAGGGGGCCAATCAGCCCCAGCATTTT. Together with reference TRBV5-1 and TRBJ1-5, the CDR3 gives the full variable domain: KAGVTQTPRYLIKTRGQQVTLSCSPISGHRSVSWYQQTPGQGLQFLFEYFSETQRNKGNFPGRFSGRQFSNSRSEMNVSTLELGDSALYLCANLQGANQPQHFGDGTRLSIL.

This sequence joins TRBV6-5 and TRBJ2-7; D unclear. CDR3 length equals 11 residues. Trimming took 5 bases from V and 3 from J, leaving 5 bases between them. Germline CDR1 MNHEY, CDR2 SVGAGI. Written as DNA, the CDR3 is TGTGCCAGCAGTAATAACTACGAGCAGTACTTC. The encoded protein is CASSNNYEQYF.

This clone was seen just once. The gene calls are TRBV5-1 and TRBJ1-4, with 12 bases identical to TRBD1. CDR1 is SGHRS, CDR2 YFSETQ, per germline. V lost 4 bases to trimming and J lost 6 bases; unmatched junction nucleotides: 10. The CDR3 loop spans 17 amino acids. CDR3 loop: CASSLPGTGGADEKLFF. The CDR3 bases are TGCGCCAGCAGCCTGCCCGGGACAGGGGGCGCGGATGAAAAACTGTTTTTT.

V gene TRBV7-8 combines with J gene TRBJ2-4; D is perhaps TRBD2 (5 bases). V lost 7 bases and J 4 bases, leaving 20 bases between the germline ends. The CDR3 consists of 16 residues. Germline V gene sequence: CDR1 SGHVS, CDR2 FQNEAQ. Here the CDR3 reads CASTPGWREGKNIQYF. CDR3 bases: TGTGCCAGCACCCCGGGGTGGCGAGAAGGAAAAAACATTCAGTACTTC.

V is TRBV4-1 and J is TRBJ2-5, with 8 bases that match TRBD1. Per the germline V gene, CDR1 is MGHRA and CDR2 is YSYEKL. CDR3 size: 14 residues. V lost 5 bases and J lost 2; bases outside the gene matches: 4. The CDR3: CASSDRGWQETQYF. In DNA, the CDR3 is TGCGCCAGCAGCGACAGGGGTTGGCAAGAGACCCAGTACTTC.

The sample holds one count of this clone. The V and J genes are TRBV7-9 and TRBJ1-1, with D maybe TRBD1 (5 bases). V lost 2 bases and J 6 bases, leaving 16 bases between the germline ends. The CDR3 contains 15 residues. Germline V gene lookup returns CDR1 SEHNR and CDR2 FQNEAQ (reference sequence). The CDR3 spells CASSLFRERGPEAFF. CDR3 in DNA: TGTGCCAGCAGCTTATTTCGGGAGAGGGGTCCTGAAGCTTTCTTT.